The present entry profiles one TCR beta chain with its context. Measured with immunoSEQ multiplex PCR; TCRdb has only the in-frame clones, and not every one. The sample holds some 2.1 million clones, about 95% seen once. Trimming took 3 bases from V and 5 from J; bases not matched to a gene: 5. The CDR3 sequence is 14 residues long. Germline V lookup: CDR1 SGDLS, CDR2 YYNGEE. These data originate in a study of shared clonotypes between healthy human individuals. The naive CD8 population came from CD45RO-negative cells selected for CCR7, without terminally differentiated effector memory CD45RA+ cells. The sequence was collected from a man aged 18 to 29 in good health. The chain links TRBV9 to TRBJ2-5, with 9 bases identical to TRBD1. The sequenced sample was naive CD8+ T cells sorted from blood. CDR3 sequence reads: CASSEDRGRETQYF. The CDR3 DNA is TGTGCCAGCAGCGAGGACAGGGGACGCGAGACCCAGTACTTC. The whole variable domain, filled in from reference TRBV9 and TRBJ2-5, reads DSGVTQTPKHLITATGQRVTLRCSPRSGDLSVYWYQQSLDQGLQFLIQYYNGEERAKGNILERFSAQQFPDLHSELNLSSLELGDSALYFCASSEDRGRETQYFGPGTRLLVL.